The T cell receptor beta chain under discussion was sequenced for a study of blood T cell repertoires in COVID-19. Repertoires were generated with immunoSEQ multiplex PCR, while TCRdb's copy carries only in-frame clones and drops some. The data contain 170,000 or so clones, roughly 90% of them singletons. This clone was seen once. This clonotype originated in a woman aged 50 to 60 who had recovered from COVID-19. The sample was PBMCs or T cells enriched from blood (not recorded which).

The CDR3 nucleotides read TGCGCCAGCAGCCAAGGGGACAGGCGTCAGCCCCAGCATTTT. Amino acids: CASSQGDRRQPQHF. The chain joins TRBV4-3 to TRBJ1-5, with 8 bases that match TRBD1. The J segment lost 6 bases and the V segment lost 1 base, leaving 2 bases of the junction unmatched. CDR3 length: 14 residues. Germline loops: CDR1 LGHNA, CDR2 YSLEER.